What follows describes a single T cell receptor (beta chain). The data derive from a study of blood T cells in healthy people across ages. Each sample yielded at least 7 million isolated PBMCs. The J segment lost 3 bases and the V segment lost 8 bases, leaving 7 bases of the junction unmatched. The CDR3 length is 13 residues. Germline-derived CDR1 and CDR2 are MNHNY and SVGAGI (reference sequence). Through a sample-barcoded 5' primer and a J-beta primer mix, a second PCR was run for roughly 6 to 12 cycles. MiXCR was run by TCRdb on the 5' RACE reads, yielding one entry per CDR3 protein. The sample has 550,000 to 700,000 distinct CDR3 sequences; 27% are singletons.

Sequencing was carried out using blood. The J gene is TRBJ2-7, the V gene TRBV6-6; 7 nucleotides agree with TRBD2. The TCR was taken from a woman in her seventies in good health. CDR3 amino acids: CASGRGGNYEQYF. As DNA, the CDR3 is TGTGCCAGCGGGCGGGGAGGGAACTACGAGCAGTACTTC.